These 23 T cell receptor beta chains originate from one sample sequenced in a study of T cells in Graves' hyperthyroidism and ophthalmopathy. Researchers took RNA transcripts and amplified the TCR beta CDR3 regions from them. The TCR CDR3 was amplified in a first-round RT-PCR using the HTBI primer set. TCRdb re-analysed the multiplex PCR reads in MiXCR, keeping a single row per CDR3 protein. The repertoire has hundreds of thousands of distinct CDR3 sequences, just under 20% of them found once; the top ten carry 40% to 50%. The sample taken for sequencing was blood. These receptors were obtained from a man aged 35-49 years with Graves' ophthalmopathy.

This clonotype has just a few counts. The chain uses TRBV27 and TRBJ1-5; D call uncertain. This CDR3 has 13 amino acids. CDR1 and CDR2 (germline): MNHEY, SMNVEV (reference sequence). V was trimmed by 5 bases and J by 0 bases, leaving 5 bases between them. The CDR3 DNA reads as TGTGCCAGCAGTGACACTAGCAATCAGCCCCAGCATTTT. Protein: CASSDTSNQPQHF.

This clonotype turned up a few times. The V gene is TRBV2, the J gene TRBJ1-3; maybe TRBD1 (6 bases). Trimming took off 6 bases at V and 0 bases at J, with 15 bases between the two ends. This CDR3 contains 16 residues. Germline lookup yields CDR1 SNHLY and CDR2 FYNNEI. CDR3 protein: CASRVPGQSSGNTIYF. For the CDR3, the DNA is TGTGCCAGCAGGGTGCCAGGACAGTCCTCTGGAAACACCATATATTTT.

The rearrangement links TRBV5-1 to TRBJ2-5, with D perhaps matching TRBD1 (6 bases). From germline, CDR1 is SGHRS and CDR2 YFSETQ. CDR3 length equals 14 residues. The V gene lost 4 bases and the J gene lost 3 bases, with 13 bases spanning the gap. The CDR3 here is CASSTPTGKETQYF. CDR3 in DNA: TGCGCCAGCAGCACCCCAACAGGGAAAGAGACCCAGTACTTC. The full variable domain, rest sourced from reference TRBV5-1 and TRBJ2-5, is KAGVTQTPRYLIKTRGQQVTLSCSPISGHRSVSWYQQTPGQGLQFLFEYFSETQRNKGNFPGRFSGRQFSNSRSEMNVSTLELGDSALYLCASSTPTGKETQYFGPGTRLLVL.

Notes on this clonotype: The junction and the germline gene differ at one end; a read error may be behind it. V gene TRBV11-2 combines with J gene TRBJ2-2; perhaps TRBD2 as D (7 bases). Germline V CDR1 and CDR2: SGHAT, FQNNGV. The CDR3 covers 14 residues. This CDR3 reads CASSVEGGPGELFF. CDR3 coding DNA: TGTGCCAGCAGCGTAGAGGGGGGGCCCGGGGAGCTGTTTTTT.

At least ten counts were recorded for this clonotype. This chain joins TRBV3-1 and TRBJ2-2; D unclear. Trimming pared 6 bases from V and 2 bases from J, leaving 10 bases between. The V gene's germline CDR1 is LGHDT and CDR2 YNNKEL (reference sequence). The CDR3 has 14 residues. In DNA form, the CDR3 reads TGTGCCAGCAGACACGGACCAAACACCGGGGAGCTGTTTTTT. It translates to CASRHGPNTGELFF.

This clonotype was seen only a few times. In DNA, the CDR3 is TGTGCCACCCGAACAGACTCGAACACTGAAGCTTTCTTT. It codes for CATRTDSNTEAFF. The chain has TRBV10-3 and TRBJ1-1; D unresolved. CDR1 and CDR2 (germline): ENHRY, SYGVKD. Between the trimmed V and J ends, which lost 10 bases and 1 base, there was a span of 13 bases. This CDR3 comprises 13 residues.

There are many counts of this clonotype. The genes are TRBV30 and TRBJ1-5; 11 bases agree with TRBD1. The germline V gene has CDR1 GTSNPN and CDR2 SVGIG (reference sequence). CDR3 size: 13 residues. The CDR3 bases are TGTGCGAGTGGACAGGGGGCAAATCAGCCCCAGCATTTT. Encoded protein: CASGQGANQPQHF.

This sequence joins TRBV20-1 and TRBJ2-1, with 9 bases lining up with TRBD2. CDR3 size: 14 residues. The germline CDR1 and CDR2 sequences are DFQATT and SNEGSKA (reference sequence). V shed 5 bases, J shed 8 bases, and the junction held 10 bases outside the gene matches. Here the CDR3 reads CSADAPSGIDEQFF. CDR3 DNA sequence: TGCAGTGCTGACGCCCCTAGCGGGATCGATGAGCAGTTCTTC.

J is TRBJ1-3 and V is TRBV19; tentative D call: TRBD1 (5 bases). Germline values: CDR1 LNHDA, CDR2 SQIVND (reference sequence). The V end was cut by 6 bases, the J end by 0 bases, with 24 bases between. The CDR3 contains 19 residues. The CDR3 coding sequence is TGTGCCAGTAGCACTGACGGGCTAATCACTACAGGCTCTGGAAACACCATATATTTT. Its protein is CASSTDGLITTGSGNTIYF. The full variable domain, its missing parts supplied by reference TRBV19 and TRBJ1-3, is DGGITQSPKYLFRKEGQNVTLSCEQNLNHDAMYWYRQDPGQGLRLIYYSQIVNDFQKGDIAEGYSVSREKKESFPLTVTSAQKNPTAFYLCASSTDGLITTGSGNTIYFGEGSWLTVV.

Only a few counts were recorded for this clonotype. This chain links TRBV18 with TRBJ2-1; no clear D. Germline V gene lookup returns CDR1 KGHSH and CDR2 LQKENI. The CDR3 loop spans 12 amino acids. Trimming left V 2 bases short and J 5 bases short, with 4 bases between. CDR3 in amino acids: CASSPADNEQFF. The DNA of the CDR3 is TGTGCCAGCTCACCAGCAGACAATGAGCAGTTCTTC.

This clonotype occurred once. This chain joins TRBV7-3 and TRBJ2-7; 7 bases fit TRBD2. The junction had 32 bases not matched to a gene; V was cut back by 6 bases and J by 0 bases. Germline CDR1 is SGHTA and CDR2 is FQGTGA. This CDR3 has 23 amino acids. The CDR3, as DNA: TGTGCCAGCAGTCGCCCGGGGGAACAAGAATTGTTAGCTAGCGGTAGGAGCTCCTACGAGCAGTACTTC. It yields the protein CASSRPGEQELLASGRSSYEQYF.

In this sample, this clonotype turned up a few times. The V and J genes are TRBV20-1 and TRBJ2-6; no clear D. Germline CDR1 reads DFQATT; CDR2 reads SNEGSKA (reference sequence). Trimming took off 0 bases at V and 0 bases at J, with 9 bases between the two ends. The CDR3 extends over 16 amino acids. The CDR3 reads CSAREGSSSGANVLTF. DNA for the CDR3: TGCAGTGCTAGAGAGGGCAGCAGCTCTGGGGCCAACGTCCTGACTTTC.

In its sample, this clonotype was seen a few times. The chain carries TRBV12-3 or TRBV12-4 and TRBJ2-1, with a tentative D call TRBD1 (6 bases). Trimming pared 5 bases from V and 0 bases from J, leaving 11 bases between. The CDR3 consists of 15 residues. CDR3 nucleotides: TGTGCCAGCAGTCCTCCAGGGGTCTCCTACAATGAGCAGTTCTTC. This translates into CASSPPGVSYNEQFF.

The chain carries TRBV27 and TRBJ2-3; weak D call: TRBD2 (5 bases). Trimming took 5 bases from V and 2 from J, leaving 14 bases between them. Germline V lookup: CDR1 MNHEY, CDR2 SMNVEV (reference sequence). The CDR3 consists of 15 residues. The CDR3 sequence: CASSKGVLNTDTQYF. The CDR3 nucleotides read TGTGCCAGCAGTAAGGGAGTTCTAAACACAGATACGCAGTATTTT.

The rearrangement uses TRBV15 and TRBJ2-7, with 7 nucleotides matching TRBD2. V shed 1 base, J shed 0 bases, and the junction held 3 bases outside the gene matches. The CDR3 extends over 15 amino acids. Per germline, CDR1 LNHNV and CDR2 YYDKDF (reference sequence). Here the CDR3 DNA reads TGTGCCACCAGCAGAGCACGGGACTACTCCTACGAGCAGTACTTC. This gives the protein CATSRARDYSYEQYF.

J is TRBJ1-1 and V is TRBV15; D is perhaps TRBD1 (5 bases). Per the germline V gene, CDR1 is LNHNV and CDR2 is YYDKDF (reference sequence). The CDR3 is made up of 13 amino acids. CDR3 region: CATGPGGYTEAFF. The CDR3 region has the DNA TGTGCAACGGGGCCCGGCGGGTACACTGAAGCTTTCTTT.

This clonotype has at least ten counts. DNA of the CDR3: TGTGCCAGCAGGAGTTTGGTAACGAACACCGGGGAGCTGTTTTTT. Its protein product is CASRSLVTNTGELFF. The chain is built from TRBV5-5 and TRBJ2-2; D uncertain. The CDR3 is made up of 15 amino acids. Germline loops: CDR1 SGHKS, CDR2 YYEKEE (reference sequence). The V and J ends lost 5 bases and 0 bases respectively, with 11 bases between them.

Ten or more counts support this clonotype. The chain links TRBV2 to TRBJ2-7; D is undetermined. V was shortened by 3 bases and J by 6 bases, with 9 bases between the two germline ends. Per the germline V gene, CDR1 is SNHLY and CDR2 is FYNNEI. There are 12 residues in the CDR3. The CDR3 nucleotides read TGTGCCAGCAGTGAGCAGGACCTCGAGCAGTACTTC. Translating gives CASSEQDLEQYF.

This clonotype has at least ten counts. The CDR3 DNA reads TGTGCCAGCTCACCACCGCTAGCGGGGACTCATACGCAGTATTTT. This translates into CASSPPLAGTHTQYF. The chain links TRBV18 to TRBJ2-3, with TRBD2 identical over 9 bases. This CDR3 has 15 amino acids. The V segment lost 0 bases and the J segment 7 bases; nucleotides outside the gene matches: 5. Germline values: CDR1 KGHSH, CDR2 LQKENI.

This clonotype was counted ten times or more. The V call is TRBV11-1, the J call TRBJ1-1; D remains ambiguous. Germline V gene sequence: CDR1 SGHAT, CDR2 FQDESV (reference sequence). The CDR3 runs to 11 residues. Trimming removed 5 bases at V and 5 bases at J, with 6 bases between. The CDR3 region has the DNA TGTGCCAGCAGCACCTCGACTGAAGCTTTCTTT. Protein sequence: CASSTSTEAFF. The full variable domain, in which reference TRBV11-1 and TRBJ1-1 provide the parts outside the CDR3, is EAEVAQSPRYKITEKSQAVAFWCDPISGHATLYWYRQILGQGPELLVQFQDESVVDDSQLPKDRFSAERLKGVDSTLKIQPAELGDSAMYLCASSTSTEAFFGQGTRLTVV.

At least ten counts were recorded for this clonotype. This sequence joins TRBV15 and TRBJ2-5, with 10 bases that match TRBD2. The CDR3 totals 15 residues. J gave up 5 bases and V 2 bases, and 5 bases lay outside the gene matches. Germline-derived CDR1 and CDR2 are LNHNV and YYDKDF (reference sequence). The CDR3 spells CATSRSSGREETQYF. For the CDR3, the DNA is TGTGCCACCAGCAGATCTAGCGGGAGAGAGGAGACCCAGTACTTC. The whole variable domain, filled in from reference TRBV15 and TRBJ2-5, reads DAMVIQNPRYQVTQFGKPVTLSCSQTLNHNVMYWYQQKSSQAPKLLFHYYDKDFNNEADTPDNFQSRRPNTSFCFLDIRSPGLGDTAMYLCATSRSSGREETQYFGPGTRLLVL.

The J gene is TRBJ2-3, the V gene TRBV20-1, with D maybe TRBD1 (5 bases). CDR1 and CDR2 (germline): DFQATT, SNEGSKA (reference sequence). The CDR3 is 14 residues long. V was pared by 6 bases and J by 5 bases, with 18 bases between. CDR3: CSASGLGQRDTQYF. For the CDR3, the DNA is TGCAGTGCCTCCGGTTTGGGGCAGAGAGATACGCAGTATTTT.

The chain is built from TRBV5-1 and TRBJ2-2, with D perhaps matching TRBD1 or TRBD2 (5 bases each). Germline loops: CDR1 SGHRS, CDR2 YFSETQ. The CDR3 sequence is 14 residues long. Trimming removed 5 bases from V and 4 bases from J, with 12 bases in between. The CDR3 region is CASRIRGVTGELFF. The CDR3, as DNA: TGCGCCAGCAGAATAAGGGGAGTCACCGGGGAGCTGTTTTTT.